These 17 T cell receptor beta chains share one sample of origin, sequenced in a study of cytomegalovirus exposure and HLA in healthy donors. PCR amplification relied on 60 Vbeta primers (plus 13 Jbeta primers). Libraries were prepared by immunoSEQ multiplex PCR; TCRdb keeps only in-frame clonotypes and omits some of them. Recorded for this sample: tens of thousands of clones. Sequences were obtained from PBMCs. The receptor source for this set is a man aged 45-65 years in good health and CMV-seronegative.

The V gene is TRBV28, the J gene TRBJ1-6, with 9 bases aligning to TRBD1. The CDR3 is 16 residues long. Germline-derived CDR1 and CDR2 are MDHEN and SYDVKM. The ends lost 7 bases at V and 10 bases at J; junction bases unmatched: 14. This CDR3 reads CASTPEPTGGGSPLHF. CDR3 DNA sequence: TGTGCCAGCACCCCTGAACCCACAGGGGGCGGATCACCCCTCCACTTT.

The CDR3 coding sequence is TGTGCCAGCAGCTTGAGGACAGGGACTGGAAACACCATATATTTT. This sequence encodes CASSLRTGTGNTIYF. The rearrangement links TRBV5-4 to TRBJ1-3; TRBD1 aligns across 8 bases. J lost 2 bases, V lost 1 base, and 2 bases had no gene match. The CDR3 covers 15 residues. The germline CDR1 and CDR2 sequences are SGHNT and YYREEE (reference sequence). Drawing the rest from reference TRBV5-4 and TRBJ1-3, the complete variable domain is ETGVTQSPTHLIKTRGQQVTLRCSSQSGHNTVSWYQQALGQGPQFIFQYYREEENGRGNFPPRFSGLQFPNYSSELNVNALELDDSALYLCASSLRTGTGNTIYFGEGSWLTVV.

This chain links TRBV6-1 with TRBJ2-6; possible D gene TRBD1, 7 bases. Germline CDR1 is MNHNS and CDR2 is SASEGT. The V gene lost 2 bases and the J gene lost 0 bases, with 23 bases spanning the gap. This CDR3 has 21 amino acids. CDR3 residues: CASSERGLFTAGNSGANVLTF. The CDR3 DNA reads as TGTGCCAGCAGTGAAAGGGGGCTATTTACTGCGGGGAACTCTGGGGCCAACGTCCTGACTTTC.

The chain employs TRBV19 and TRBJ1-2; D is perhaps TRBD1 (5 bases). V was cut by 2 bases and J by 2 bases, with 9 bases left in between. The germline gives CDR1 LNHDA, CDR2 SQIVND (reference sequence). This CDR3 comprises 14 residues. The CDR3 sequence: CASSIMTENYGYTF. The CDR3 DNA follows: TGTGCCAGTAGTATAATGACAGAGAACTATGGCTACACCTTC.

The chain recombines TRBV7-6 with TRBJ2-1; TRBD1 matches at 7 bases. Trimming at V came to 1 base and at J to 1 base, leaving 4 bases not matched to a gene. Per the germline V gene, CDR1 is SGHVS and CDR2 is FNYEAQ. The CDR3 spans 16 residues. CDR3 bases: TGTGCCAGCAGCTTAGAGAGGGGGCCGTCCTACAATGAGCAGTTCTTC. This sequence encodes CASSLERGPSYNEQFF.

The chain uses TRBV4-1 and TRBJ2-5; the D gene is possibly TRBD2 (6 bases). V was shortened by 4 bases and J by 5 bases, with 17 bases between the two germline ends. The CDR3 runs 15 residues. In germline, CDR1 is MGHRA, CDR2 YSYEKL. The CDR3 DNA is TGCGCCAGCAGCCGCGTCGGGGGAGCGCTGGAGACCCAGTACTTC. Protein sequence: CASSRVGGALETQYF.

The rearrangement joins TRBV19 to TRBJ2-2; D call uncertain. V lost 4 bases and J 3 bases, leaving 6 bases between the germline ends. Germline V gene sequence: CDR1 LNHDA, CDR2 SQIVND (reference sequence). The CDR3 totals 13 residues. The CDR3 DNA follows: TGTGCCAGTAGTACACAGTACACCGGGGAGCTGTTTTTT. This sequence encodes CASSTQYTGELFF.

This chain links TRBV10-1 with TRBJ1-1; D is uncertain. The CDR3 totals 13 residues. Trimming removed 3 bases at V and 0 bases at J, with 5 bases between. Per germline, CDR1 WNHNN and CDR2 SYGVQD (reference sequence). CDR3 nucleotides: TGCGCCAGCAGTGACAGTTTGAACACTGAAGCTTTCTTT. Its translation is CASSDSLNTEAFF.

The chain recombines TRBV29-1 with TRBJ2-1; 7 bases fit TRBD2. The germline V gene has CDR1 SQVTM and CDR2 ANQGSEA. Trimming at V came to 3 bases and at J to 7 bases, leaving 6 bases not matched to a gene. The CDR3 totals 13 residues. The CDR3 region is CSVDSGGGNEQFF. In DNA, the CDR3 is TGCAGCGTTGATAGTGGGGGGGGGAATGAGCAGTTCTTC.

Concerning this clone: The identical CDR3 is also encoded by other nucleotide sequences in the sample. The rearrangement uses TRBV2 and TRBJ1-4; TRBD1 might be the D (6 bases). Looked up from germline, CDR1 is SNHLY and CDR2 is FYNNEI. V was clipped by 4 bases and J by 7 bases, with 13 bases between them. The CDR3 consists of 14 residues. Here the CDR3 DNA reads TGTGCCAGCAGTGCCGGGACATTGGGTGAAAAACTGTTTTTT. This encodes CASSAGTLGEKLFF. Filled out from reference TRBV2 and TRBJ1-4, the complete variable domain reads EPEVTQTPSHQVTQMGQEVILRCVPISNHLYFYWYRQILGQKVEFLVSFYNNEISEKSEIFDDQFSVERPDGSNFTLKIRSTKLEDSAMYFCASSAGTLGEKLFFGSGTQLSVL.

This chain joins TRBV7-3 and TRBJ2-7, with D possibly being TRBD2 (5 bases). Germline V gives CDR1 SGHTA, CDR2 FQGTGA. The CDR3 length is 15 residues. V lost 1 base and J lost 7, with 17 bases in between. CDR3 nucleotides: TGTGCCAGCAGCTTAAACCCGACTATGATACGGGAGCAGTACTTC. It specifies CASSLNPTMIREQYF.

This chain links TRBV19 with TRBJ1-6; D is possibly TRBD1 (6 bases). The CDR3 is 15 amino acids. With 5 bases removed from V and 7 bases from J, the gap between germline ends came to 15 bases. Germline loops: CDR1 LNHDA, CDR2 SQIVND (reference sequence). The CDR3 region has the DNA TGTGCCAGTAGTCTTTCGGGACAAGGCAATTCACCCCTCCACTTT. It yields the protein CASSLSGQGNSPLHF.

This rearrangement joins TRBV6-5 to TRBJ1-1; 7 bases map to TRBD1. Trimming at V came to 6 bases and at J to 3 bases, leaving 7 bases not matched to a gene. The CDR3 spans 14 residues. Germline assignment: CDR1 MNHEY and CDR2 SVGAGI. CDR3: CASRRGDRDTEAFF. In nucleotides, the CDR3 is TGTGCCAGCAGACGCGGGGACAGAGACACTGAAGCTTTCTTT.

V usage is TRBV5-1 and J usage is TRBJ2-5, with D possibly being TRBD1 (6 bases). Germline V CDR1 and CDR2: SGHRS, YFSETQ. V was shortened by 3 bases and J by 0 bases, with 15 bases between the two germline ends. CDR3 length: 16 amino acids. The CDR3 is CASSSRTVSYQETQYF. The CDR3 coding sequence is TGCGCCAGCAGCTCTCGGACAGTCTCATACCAAGAGACCCAGTACTTC.

The gene calls are TRBV5-6 and TRBJ1-2; D perhaps matches TRBD1 (6 bases). CDR1 SGHDT and CDR2 YYEEEE come from the germline V gene. The CDR3 totals 13 residues. With 0 bases removed from V and 4 bases from J, the gap between germline ends came to 7 bases. The CDR3 region is CASSLGTAYGYTF. The CDR3 DNA follows: TGTGCCAGCAGCTTGGGGACAGCCTATGGCTACACCTTC.

The rearrangement joins TRBV7-9 to TRBJ2-7; D is ambiguous. Germline V gene sequence: CDR1 SEHNR, CDR2 FQNEAQ (reference sequence). The CDR3 is made up of 12 amino acids. Trimming shortened V by 3 bases and J by 3 bases, and 6 bases separated the two germline ends. CDR3 loop: CASSFSGYEQYF. The DNA for the CDR3 is TGTGCCAGCAGCTTCTCGGGCTACGAGCAGTACTTC.

The chain uses TRBV15 and TRBJ1-1, with TRBD1 as a possible D gene (5 bases). Germline V gene lookup returns CDR1 LNHNV and CDR2 YYDKDF (reference sequence). The V and J ends lost 5 bases and 3 bases respectively, with 10 bases between them. The CDR3 contains 13 residues. As DNA, the CDR3 is TGTGCCACCAGCCGAAGACAGTACACTGAAGCTTTCTTT. Protein: CATSRRQYTEAFF. The full variable domain, completed using reference TRBV15 and TRBJ1-1, is DAMVIQNPRYQVTQFGKPVTLSCSQTLNHNVMYWYQQKSSQAPKLLFHYYDKDFNNEADTPDNFQSRRPNTSFCFLDIRSPGLGDTAMYLCATSRRQYTEAFFGQGTRLTVV.